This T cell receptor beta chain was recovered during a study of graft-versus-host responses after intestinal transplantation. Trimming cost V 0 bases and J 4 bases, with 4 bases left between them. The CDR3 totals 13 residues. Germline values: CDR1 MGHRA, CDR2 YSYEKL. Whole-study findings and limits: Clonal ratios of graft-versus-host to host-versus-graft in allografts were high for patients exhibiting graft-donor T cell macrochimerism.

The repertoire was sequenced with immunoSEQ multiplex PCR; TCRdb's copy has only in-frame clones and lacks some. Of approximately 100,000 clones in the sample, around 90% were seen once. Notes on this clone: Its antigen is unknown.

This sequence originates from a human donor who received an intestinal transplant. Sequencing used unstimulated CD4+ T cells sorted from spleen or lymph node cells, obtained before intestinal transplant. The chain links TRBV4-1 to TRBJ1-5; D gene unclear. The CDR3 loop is CASSQDQNQPQHF. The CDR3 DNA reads TGCGCCAGCAGCCAAGATCAGAATCAGCCCCAGCATTTT.